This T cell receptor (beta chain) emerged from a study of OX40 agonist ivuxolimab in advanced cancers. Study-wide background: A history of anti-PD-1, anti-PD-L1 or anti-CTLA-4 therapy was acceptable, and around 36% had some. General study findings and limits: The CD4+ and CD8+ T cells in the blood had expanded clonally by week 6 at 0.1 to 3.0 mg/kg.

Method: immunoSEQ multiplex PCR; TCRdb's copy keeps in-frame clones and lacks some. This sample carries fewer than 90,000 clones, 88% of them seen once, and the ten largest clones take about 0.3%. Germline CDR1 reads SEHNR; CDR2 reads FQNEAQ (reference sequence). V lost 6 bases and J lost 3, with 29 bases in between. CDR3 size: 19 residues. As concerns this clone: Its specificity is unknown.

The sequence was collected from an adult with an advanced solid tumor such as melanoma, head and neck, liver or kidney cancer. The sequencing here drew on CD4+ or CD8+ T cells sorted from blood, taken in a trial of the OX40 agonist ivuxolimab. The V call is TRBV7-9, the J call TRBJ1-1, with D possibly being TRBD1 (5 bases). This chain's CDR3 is CASRNLNRWQGNADTEAFF. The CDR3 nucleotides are TGTGCCAGCAGAAACTTAAATAGGTGGCAGGGTAATGCGGACACTGAAGCTTTCTTT. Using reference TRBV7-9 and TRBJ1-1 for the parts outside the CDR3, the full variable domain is DTGVSQNPRHKITKRGQNVTFRCDPISEHNRLYWYRQTLGQGPEFLTYFQNEAQLEKSRLLSDRFSAERPKGSFSTLEIQRTEQGDSAMYLCASRNLNRWQGNADTEAFFGQGTRLTVV.